Listed below are T cell receptor beta chains from one sample, sequenced in a study of T cell clonotyping in hematopoietic cell transplantation. Only in-frame clones appear in the TCRdb table, and some are missing; sequencing was by immunoSEQ multiplex PCR. Counted here are tens of thousands of clones, 80% to 90% occurring once; the ten biggest clones make up 4.5% to 6.5%. The sequences come from peripheral blood mononuclear cells, collected before stem cell transplant. These receptors originate from a man in his sixties with biphenotypic leukemia. Some clones in this sample may be carry-over from other donors' samples. Both conserved end residues are part of each CDR3. A D gene is named only where the DNA matches it firmly. Clone size appears in some rows only: once, few, many, or a class for an expanded clone.

V gene	D gene	clone size	J gene	CDR3 protein
TRBV27	TRBD1	.	TRBJ1-2	CASSLRQGRDYGYTF
TRBV13	TRBD2	.	TRBJ2-1	CASRDRTSGRPWEQFF
TRBV7-2	.	.	TRBJ2-7	CASSIGRGSSYEQYF
TRBV12-5	TRBD2	once	TRBJ2-7	CASGWTSGPYEQYF
TRBV19	.	.	TRBJ2-3	CASSVRGVAPDTQYF
TRBV29-1	TRBD1	.	TRBJ2-3	CSVAGGGTDTQYF
TRBV4-1	.	.	TRBJ1-2	CASSQVFGYTF
TRBV5-1	.	.	TRBJ2-7	CASSLAMTAEQYF
TRBV7-9	TRBD2	.	TRBJ2-1	CASSSIGGRAFYNEQFF
TRBV27	.	.	TRBJ2-7	CASSPTPSSYEQYF
TRBV7-2	.	.	TRBJ1-2	CASSLSPEIYGYTF
TRBV30	.	.	TRBJ1-2	CAWRRQVSNYGYTF
TRBV4-2	.	.	TRBJ2-6	CASSQDLGANVLTF
TRBV5-8	.	.	TRBJ2-1	CASSPTSISYNEQFF
TRBV7-9	.	.	TRBJ2-1	CASSRSADSYNEQFF
TRBV30	TRBD1	.	TRBJ1-1	CAWSGPGQGAARAFF
TRBV7-8	TRBD2	.	TRBJ2-7	CASSLQSGSGYEQYF
TRBV6-5	TRBD1	.	TRBJ2-1	CASSSDRGNPNEQFF
TRBV27	.	.	TRBJ2-7	CASRGPYEQYF
TRBV28	TRBD2	.	TRBJ2-7	CASRTSGKDEQYF
TRBV7-9	TRBD1	.	TRBJ1-2	CASSPEHQTGNYGYTF
TRBV19	.	once	TRBJ1-1	CATRTFGEAFF
TRBV30	.	.	TRBJ1-1	CAWIPGVTEAFF
TRBV4-2	.	.	TRBJ2-2	CASSQDVQGRITGELFF
TRBV27	.	.	TRBJ2-7	CASSLSRTYEQYF
TRBV7-2	TRBD1	.	TRBJ2-7	CASSRTMGQTYEQYF
TRBV19	.	once	TRBJ1-2	CASMINRESNYGYTF
TRBV11-2	.	.	TRBJ2-7	CASSLDAISSYEQYF
TRBV30	.	once	TRBJ2-7	CAWSVTSEQYF
TRBV28	.	.	TRBJ2-3	CASSSPFTDTQYF
TRBV7-2	.	few	TRBJ2-3	CASSLEGPRDF
TRBV30	TRBD1	few	TRBJ1-5	CAWRQQGAGQPQHF
TRBV5-5	TRBD2	few	TRBJ2-3	CASSEQLAGGEKTLDTQYF
TRBV7-8	.	.	TRBJ1-6	CASSLSLQAGSPLHF
TRBV11-3	.	.	TRBJ2-3	CASSLSRGTDTQYF